Listed here are 21 T cell receptor beta chains from one sample, sequenced in a study of a mutant IDH1 vaccine in newly diagnosed glioma. Sequencing used immunoSEQ multiplex PCR; TCRdb keeps in-frame clones, though not all of them. The sample contains around 30,000 clones, over 60% of which appear only once. Time point here: baseline, week 1 (first vaccination visit). Specified treatment: pre-vaccination baseline after standard-of-care therapy. Source: peripheral blood mononuclear cells (PBMCs), taken from a glioma patient treated with radiotherapy, temozolomide or both. The receptors come from a man aged 50 to 60 with glioma. Some clones in this sample may be carry-over from other donors' samples.

The genes are TRBV30 and TRBJ1-6; 8 bases align to TRBD1. Trimming removed 1 base from V and 4 bases from J; junction bases left unmatched: 3. The CDR3 totals 15 residues. The germline V gene encodes CDR1 GTSNPN and CDR2 SVGIG (reference sequence). The CDR3 reads CAWSARTGYNSPLHF. The CDR3 DNA follows: TGTGCCTGGAGTGCCAGGACAGGGTATAATTCACCCCTCCACTTT.

This clone has just one count. The chain couples TRBV5-8 to TRBJ2-7; 9 positions agree with TRBD1. The CDR3 has 13 amino acids. Germline V gene lookup returns CDR1 SGHTS and CDR2 YDEGEE. V gave up 3 bases and J gave up 4 bases; unmatched junction bases: 2. The CDR3 spells CASSYDRGYEQYF. DNA for the CDR3: TGTGCCAGCAGCTACGACAGGGGGTACGAGCAGTACTTC. Full variable domain (rest looked up from reference TRBV5-8 and TRBJ2-7): EAGVTQSPTHLIKTRGQQATLRCSPISGHTSVYWYQQALGLGLQFLLWYDEGEERNRGNFPPRFSGRQFPNYSSELNVNALELEDSALYLCASSYDRGYEQYFGPGTRLTVT.

This clone occurred a few times. The V call is TRBV6-1, the J call TRBJ2-3, with D uncertain. The V gene's germline CDR1 is MNHNS and CDR2 SASEGT. The CDR3 consists of 11 residues. Trimming removed 4 bases from V and 2 bases from J, with 1 base in between. The CDR3, as DNA: TGTGCCAGCAGTGCCACAGATACGCAGTATTTT. It translates to CASSATDTQYF.

This chain uses TRBV7-8 with TRBJ2-2, with a possible D match to TRBD1 (6 bases). Trimming took off 3 bases at V and 3 bases at J, with 14 bases between the two ends. Germline CDR1 is SGHVS and CDR2 is FQNEAQ. The CDR3 sequence is 16 residues long. DNA for the CDR3: TGTGCCAGCAGCTTCGTTCAAGGGGGTCACACCGGGGAGCTGTTTTTT. Protein sequence: CASSFVQGGHTGELFF.

This chain uses TRBV29-1 with TRBJ2-3, with 9 bases fitting TRBD1. The V and J ends lost 6 bases and 5 bases, in that order; junction bases with no gene match: 6. The CDR3 sequence is 13 residues long. From germline, CDR1 is SQVTM and CDR2 ANQGSEA. The CDR3 DNA follows: TGCAGCGTCCTCCACAGGGGGCAAGATACGCAGTATTTT. Protein product: CSVLHRGQDTQYF.

The chain recombines TRBV6-5 with TRBJ2-6; no clear D. In germline, CDR1 is MNHEY, CDR2 SVGAGI. This CDR3 has 14 amino acids. The V end lost 6 bases, the J end lost 0 bases, and 6 bases lay between the germline ends. The CDR3 reads CASSKSSGANVLTF. CDR3 nucleotide sequence: TGTGCCAGCAGCAAAAGCTCTGGGGCCAACGTCCTGACTTTC.

This chain joins TRBV7-9 and TRBJ2-5; no reliable D call. The CDR3 sequence is 11 residues long. Germline values: CDR1 SEHNR, CDR2 FQNEAQ (reference sequence). Trimming took off 5 bases at V and 2 bases at J, with 3 bases between the two ends. The chain's CDR3 is CASSPQETQYF. CDR3 in DNA: TGTGCCAGCAGCCCGCAAGAGACCCAGTACTTC.

This chain uses TRBV7-9 with TRBJ2-1, with TRBD2 identical over 10 bases. This CDR3 contains 15 residues. V lost 6 bases and J lost 4; bases outside the gene matches: 6. Germline V CDR1 and CDR2: SEHNR, FQNEAQ (reference sequence). CDR3 region: CASRPRTSGYNEQFF. CDR3 bases: TGTGCCAGCAGGCCAAGGACTAGCGGATACAATGAGCAGTTCTTC.

A single count supports this clone. The rearrangement links TRBV4-3 to TRBJ1-5; tentative D call: TRBD1 (6 bases). The V and J ends lost 0 bases and 3 bases respectively, with 9 bases between them. Per the germline V gene, CDR1 is LGHNA and CDR2 is YSLEER. The CDR3 sequence is 15 residues long. The CDR3: CASSQDRGINQPQHF. DNA for the CDR3: TGCGCCAGCAGCCAAGACAGGGGAATCAATCAGCCCCAGCATTTT.

This chain connects TRBV6-6 to TRBJ1-1, with D hard to call. CDR1 MNHNY and CDR2 SVGAGI come from the germline V gene (reference sequence). The V end was cut by 2 bases, the J end by 0 bases, with 13 bases between. CDR3 length equals 16 residues. In DNA form, the CDR3 reads TGTGCCAGCAGTTACGGTAGGGAGAGGATGAACACTGAAGCTTTCTTT. This translates into CASSYGRERMNTEAFF.

Only one count was recorded for this clone. The chain joins TRBV6-1 to TRBJ2-7; D might be TRBD1 (6 bases). The germline V gene encodes CDR1 MNHNS and CDR2 SASEGT. The ends were cut back, 8 bases at V and 2 bases at J, with 10 bases in the middle. CDR3 length: 12 amino acids. CDR3 sequence: CASGRGAYEQYF. The CDR3 DNA reads TGTGCCAGCGGCAGGGGAGCCTACGAGCAGTACTTC.

The table lists this clone with a count of one. The chain couples TRBV15 to TRBJ2-7; 9 bases fit TRBD1. This CDR3 contains 13 residues. The V segment lost 5 bases and the J segment 6 bases; nucleotides outside the gene matches: 5. Per the germline V gene, CDR1 is LNHNV and CDR2 is YYDKDF (reference sequence). CDR3 in amino acids: CATSGTTGGEQYF. Written as DNA, the CDR3 is TGTGCCACCAGCGGAACGACAGGGGGCGAGCAGTACTTC.

V and J are TRBV9 and TRBJ2-1, with D possibly being TRBD1 or TRBD2 (5 bases each). Trimming stripped 3 bases from V and 14 bases from J, with 15 bases between. Germline CDR1 and CDR2: SGDLS and YYNGEE. CDR3 size: 12 residues. CDR3 region: CASSGPGTREFF. As DNA, the CDR3 is TGTGCCAGCAGCGGACCCGGGACCAGGGAGTTCTTC.

The chain joins TRBV5-1 to TRBJ2-1; D not certain. The ends were cut back, 0 bases at V and 0 bases at J, with 4 bases in the middle. CDR1 is SGHRS, CDR2 YFSETQ, per germline. The CDR3 extends over 14 amino acids. CDR3 amino acids: CASSLANSYNEQFF. CDR3 coding DNA: TGCGCCAGCAGCTTGGCTAACTCCTACAATGAGCAGTTCTTC.

The V gene is TRBV19, the J gene TRBJ2-5, with no clear D. CDR1 is LNHDA and CDR2 is SQIVND in the germline V gene (reference sequence). The V and J ends lost 3 bases and 2 bases respectively, with 7 bases between them. The CDR3 is made up of 13 amino acids. The CDR3 protein is CASSMRLQETQYF. CDR3 bases: TGTGCCAGTAGTATGCGCCTACAAGAGACCCAGTACTTC.

The chain recombines TRBV18 with TRBJ2-7; 9 positions match TRBD1. Germline assignment: CDR1 KGHSH and CDR2 LQKENI. This CDR3 is 15 amino acids long. V trimming: 3 bases; J trimming: 4 bases; junction bases outside the gene matches: 7. The CDR3 DNA sequence: TGTGCCAGCTCACCGTCCGGGACAGGGAATTACGAGCAGTACTTC. Translated: CASSPSGTGNYEQYF.

The genes are TRBV28 and TRBJ2-7; D is perhaps TRBD1 (6 bases). This CDR3 contains 14 residues. Germline CDR1 and CDR2: MDHEN and SYDVKM. Trimming removed 8 bases at V and 2 bases at J, with 16 bases between. CDR3 in amino acids: CASWGTGPPYEQYF. The DNA for the CDR3 is TGTGCCAGCTGGGGCACAGGGCCCCCCTACGAGCAGTACTTC.

V is TRBV7-9 and J is TRBJ1-1; D is uncertain. In germline, CDR1 is SEHNR, CDR2 FQNEAQ (reference sequence). The CDR3 is made up of 13 amino acids. V lost 5 bases to trimming and J lost 2 bases, with 9 bases between them. CDR3 coding DNA: TGTGCCAGCAGCCAGCAAGGTAACACTGAAGCTTTCTTT. Amino acid sequence: CASSQQGNTEAFF.

This clone appeared once. This chain joins TRBV15 and TRBJ2-7, with a weak D call TRBD2 (5 bases). The germline gives CDR1 LNHNV, CDR2 YYDKDF (reference sequence). This CDR3 is built from 16 residues. Trimming took 8 bases from V and 2 from J, leaving 22 bases between them. The CDR3 loop is CATSDVITEETYEQYF. CDR3 sequence (DNA): TGTGCCACCTCAGACGTAATAACGGAGGAAACCTACGAGCAGTACTTC.

This rearrangement joins TRBV4-3 to TRBJ2-5; D is tentatively TRBD1 or TRBD2 (6 bases each). V was shortened by 4 bases and J by 5 bases, with 17 bases between the two germline ends. Germline CDR1 is LGHNA and CDR2 is YSLEER. The CDR3 length is 15 residues. CDR3 sequence: CASSPGRRRGETQYF. As DNA, the CDR3 is TGCGCCAGCAGCCCAGGGCGGCGGAGGGGGGAGACCCAGTACTTC.

The V call is TRBV5-6, the J call TRBJ1-5, with 7 bases fitting TRBD1. Germline V gene sequence: CDR1 SGHDT, CDR2 YYEEEE. J was trimmed by 6 bases and V by 0 bases; bases with no gene match: 9. The CDR3 consists of 16 residues. The DNA of the CDR3 is TGTGCCAGCAGCTTGGCTCGGGACAGAAGCTTTCAGCCCCAGCATTTT. The encoded protein is CASSLARDRSFQPQHF.